What follows is one T cell receptor (beta chain) and its context. Data came from immunoSEQ multiplex PCR; TCRdb stores just in-frame clones and leaves some out. The top ten hold around 2.8% of the sample, which has about 280,000 clones, approximately 90% seen once. This entry is derived from a study of blood T cell repertoires in COVID-19. Sequencing was performed on PBMCs or T cells enriched from blood (not recorded which). The source is a man aged 40-49 years who had been exposed to COVID-19.

In DNA, the CDR3 is TGTGCCAGCAGCTTAGGAGGCGATCAGCCCCAGCATTTT. It yields the protein CASSLGGDQPQHF. The rearrangement joins TRBV11-2 to TRBJ1-5; no clear D. Per germline, CDR1 SGHAT and CDR2 FQNNGV. There are 13 residues in the CDR3. The V and J ends lost 1 base and 5 bases respectively, with 6 bases between them.